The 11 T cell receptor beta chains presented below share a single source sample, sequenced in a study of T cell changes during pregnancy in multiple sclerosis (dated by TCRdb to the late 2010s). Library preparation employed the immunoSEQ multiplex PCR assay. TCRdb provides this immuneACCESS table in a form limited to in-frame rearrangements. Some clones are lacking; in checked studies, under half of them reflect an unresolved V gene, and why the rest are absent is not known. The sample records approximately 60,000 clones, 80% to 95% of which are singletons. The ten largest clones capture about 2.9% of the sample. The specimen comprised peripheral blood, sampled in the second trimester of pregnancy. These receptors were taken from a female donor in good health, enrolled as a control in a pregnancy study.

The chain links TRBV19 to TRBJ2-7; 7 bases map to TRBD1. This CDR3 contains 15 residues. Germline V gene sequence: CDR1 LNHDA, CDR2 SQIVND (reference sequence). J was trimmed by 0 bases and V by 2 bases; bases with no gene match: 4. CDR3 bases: TGTGCCAGTAGTATATCCGGGACAGCCTCCTACGAGCAGTACTTC. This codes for CASSISGTASYEQYF.

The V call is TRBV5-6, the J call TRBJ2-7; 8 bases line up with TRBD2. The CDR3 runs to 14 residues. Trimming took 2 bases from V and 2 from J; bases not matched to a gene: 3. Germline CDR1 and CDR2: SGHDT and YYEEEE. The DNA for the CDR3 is TGTGCCAGCAGCTTTCTGGGACTAGCCTACGAGCAGTACTTC. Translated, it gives CASSFLGLAYEQYF.

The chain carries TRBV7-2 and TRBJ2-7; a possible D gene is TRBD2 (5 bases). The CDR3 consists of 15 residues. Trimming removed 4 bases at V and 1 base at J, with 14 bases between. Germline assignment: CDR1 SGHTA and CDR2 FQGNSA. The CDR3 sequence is CASSSWGSASYEQYF. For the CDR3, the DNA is TGTGCCAGCAGCTCCTGGGGTAGCGCTTCCTACGAGCAGTACTTC.

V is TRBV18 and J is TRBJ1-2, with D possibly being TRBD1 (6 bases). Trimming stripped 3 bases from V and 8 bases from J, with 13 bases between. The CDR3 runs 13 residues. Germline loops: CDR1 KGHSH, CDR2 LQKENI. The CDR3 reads CASSPRGSEGYTF. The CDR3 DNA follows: TGTGCCAGCTCACCGAGGGGGTCGGAGGGCTACACCTTC.

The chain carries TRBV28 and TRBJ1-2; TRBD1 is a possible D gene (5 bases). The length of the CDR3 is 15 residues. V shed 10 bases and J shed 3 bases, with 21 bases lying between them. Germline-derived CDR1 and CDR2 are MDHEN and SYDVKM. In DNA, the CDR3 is TGTGCCACCGAACAAGTGGTAGGGGCCTACTATGGCTACACCTTC. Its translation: CATEQVVGAYYGYTF.

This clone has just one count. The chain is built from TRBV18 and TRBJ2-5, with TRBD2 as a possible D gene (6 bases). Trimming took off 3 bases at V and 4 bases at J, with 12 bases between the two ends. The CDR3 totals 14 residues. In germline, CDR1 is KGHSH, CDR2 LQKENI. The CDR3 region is CASSPNGSGETQYF. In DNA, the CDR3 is TGTGCCAGCTCACCCAACGGTAGCGGAGAGACCCAGTACTTC.

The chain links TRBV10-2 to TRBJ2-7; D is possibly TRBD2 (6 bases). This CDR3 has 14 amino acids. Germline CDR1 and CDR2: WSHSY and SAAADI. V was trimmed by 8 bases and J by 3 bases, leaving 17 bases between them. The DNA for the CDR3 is TGCGCCAGCTCCAAGGGGCTAGCGTACTACGAGCAGTACTTC. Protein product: CASSKGLAYYEQYF.

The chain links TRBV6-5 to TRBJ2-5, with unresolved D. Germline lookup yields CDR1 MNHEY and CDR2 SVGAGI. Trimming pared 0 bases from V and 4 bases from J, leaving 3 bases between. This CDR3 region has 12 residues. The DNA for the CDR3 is TGTGCCAGCAGTTACTCCGGAGAGACCCAGTACTTC. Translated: CASSYSGETQYF.

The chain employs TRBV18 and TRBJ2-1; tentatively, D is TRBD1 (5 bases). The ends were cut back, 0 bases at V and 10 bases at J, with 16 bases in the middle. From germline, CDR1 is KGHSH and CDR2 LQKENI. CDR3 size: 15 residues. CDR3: CASSPPQGASREQFF. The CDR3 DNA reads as TGTGCCAGCTCACCACCCCAGGGTGCCTCCAGAGAGCAGTTCTTC.

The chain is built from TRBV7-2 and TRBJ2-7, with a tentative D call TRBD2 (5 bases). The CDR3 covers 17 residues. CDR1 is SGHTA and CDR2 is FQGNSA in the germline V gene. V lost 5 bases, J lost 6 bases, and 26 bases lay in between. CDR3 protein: CASSTYPLRTDLGEQYF. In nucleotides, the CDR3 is TGTGCCAGCAGCACATATCCCCTGCGGACTGACCTTGGCGAGCAGTACTTC. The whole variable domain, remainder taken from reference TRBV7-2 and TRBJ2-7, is GAGVSQSPSNKVTEKGKDVELRCDPISGHTALYWYRQSLGQGLEFLIYFQGNSAPDKSGLPSDRFSAERTGGSVSTLTIQRTQQEDSAVYLCASSTYPLRTDLGEQYFGPGTRLTVT.

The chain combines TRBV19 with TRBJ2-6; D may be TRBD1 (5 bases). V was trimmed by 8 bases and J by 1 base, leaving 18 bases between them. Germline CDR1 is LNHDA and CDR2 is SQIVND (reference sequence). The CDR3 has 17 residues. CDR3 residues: CASQTGSFRSGANVLTF. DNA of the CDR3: TGTGCCAGTCAAACAGGATCTTTTAGGTCTGGGGCCAACGTCCTGACTTTC.